Here is one TCR beta chain with its context. How the authors handled the data: Amplification of reference gene primers provided the estimated nucleated cell counts. Measured with immunoSEQ multiplex PCR; TCRdb has only the in-frame clones, and not every one. V and J calls and clone size come straight from that table; D and trimming were deduced from the DNA. The table has tens of thousands of clones, 70% to 90% seen once; the top ten hold 25% to 30%. This CDR3 has 16 residues. With 4 bases clipped from V and 5 bases from J, the junction kept 13 bases outside the gene matches. From germline, CDR1 is SGHDN and CDR2 FVKESK. These data are taken from a study of blood T cell repertoires in COVID-19. Study as a whole: Samples of COVID-19 (acute and convalescent) were obtained from the United States, Italy and Spain. T cells, B-cell-depleted T cells, or PBMCs provided the cDNA or gDNA that served as material.

This clonotype was sampled from a man aged 50 to 59 with active or convalescent COVID-19. V usage is TRBV14 and J usage is TRBJ2-5, with 7 bases identical to TRBD2. Sequencing was carried out using peripheral blood. CDR3 DNA sequence: TGTGCCAGCAGCCGCGGGGGTCTCGGGGTCCGGGAGACCCAGTACTTC. This gives the protein CASSRGGLGVRETQYF.